This is a list of T cell receptor beta chains from one sample in a study of blood T cell repertoires in COVID-19. Only in-frame clones appear in the TCRdb table, and some are missing; sequencing was by immunoSEQ multiplex PCR. The sample yields roughly 250,000 clones, about 76% seen once. Sequencing was performed on peripheral blood. The source of these receptors is a woman aged 55-75 years with active or convalescent COVID-19. Each CDR3 is given with its conserved first and last residue. The order of the fields is V gene, J gene, clone size, CDR3 length, D gene, CDR3 DNA, CDR3 protein. The D gene is left open where the match is weak. Only part of the rows carry a size: once, few, many, or a class if the clone is expanded.

TRBV10-3	TRBJ1-1	-	15	-	TGTGCCATCAGTGAGATCGAGCCAATGAACACTGAAGCTTTCTTT	CAISEIEPMNTEAFF
TRBV5-5	TRBJ1-5	-	14	-	TGTGCCAGCAGCTTCCGGACAGCCAATCAGCCCCAGCATTTT	CASSFRTANQPQHF
TRBV19	TRBJ2-1	-	15	-	TGTGCCAGTAGTATTAGCATAAGCTCCTACAATGAGCAGTTCTTC	CASSISISSYNEQFF
TRBV19	TRBJ1-2	-	16	-	TGTGCCAGTAGACCAACCTCAGGGAACTCCCCCTATGGCTACACCTTC	CASRPTSGNSPYGYTF
TRBV7-3	TRBJ1-6	-	12	-	TGTGCCAGCAGCTTAGGGGCATCACCCCTCCACTTT	CASSLGASPLHF
TRBV10-1	TRBJ2-5	-	14	TRBD1	TGCGCCAGCAGTCGGGACAGGGGGCAAGAGACCCAGTACTTC	CASSRDRGQETQYF
TRBV12-3/TRBV12-4	TRBJ1-1	-	13	-	TGTGCCAGCAGTTTGCTTGAGGGCGCTGAAGCTTTCTTT	CASSLLEGAEAFF
TRBV20-1	TRBJ2-7	-	13	-	TGCAGTGCTAGTCCCAGGCTTTCCTACGAGCAGTACTTC	CSASPRLSYEQYF
TRBV7-9	TRBJ1-5	-	14	TRBD1	TGTGCCAGCAGCTCGGACAGGGGTCATCAGCCCCAGCATTTT	CASSSDRGHQPQHF
TRBV24-1	TRBJ2-2	few	11	-	TGTGCCACCAGTGCTGGGAGGCAGCTGTTTTTT	CATSAGRQLFF
TRBV3-1/TRBV3-2	TRBJ2-1	-	15	TRBD2	TGTGCCAGCAGCCAAGATAGCGGGGGTTACAATGAGCAGTTCTTC	CASSQDSGGYNEQFF
TRBV19	TRBJ1-2	few	15	-	TGTGCCAGTATTGAGAGGGGGAAGTGGCAGAATGGCTACACCTTC	CASIERGKWQNGYTF
TRBV18	TRBJ1-4	-	13	-	TGTGCCAGCTCACCACAGGGAGATGAAAAACTGTTTTTT	CASSPQGDEKLFF
TRBV2	TRBJ2-5	few	15	TRBD2	TGTGCCAGCACGCTGGGAGCGGGACCCCAAGAGACCCAGTACTTC	CASTLGAGPQETQYF
TRBV29-1	TRBJ1-5	-	12	-	TGCAGCGTTCGGGAGGGAAATCAGCCCCAGCATTTT	CSVREGNQPQHF
TRBV4-1	TRBJ2-3	once	17	TRBD1	TGCGCCAGCAGCCAAGATCGAGGACAGGGTCCTTCAGATACGCAGTATTTT	CASSQDRGQGPSDTQYF
TRBV6-2/TRBV6-3	TRBJ2-7	few	14	-	TGTGCCAGCAGTTCCGACTACGTCGGTCACGAGCAGTACTTC	CASSSDYVGHEQYF
TRBV7-8	TRBJ2-7	-	13	-	TGTGCCAGCAGCCCCAACAGGGCAGGGGAGCAGTACTTC	CASSPNRAGEQYF
TRBV2	TRBJ2-2	-	16	TRBD2	TGTGCCAGCAGTGGCGCGGGGGGGCTGAACACCGGGGAGCTGTTTTTT	CASSGAGGLNTGELFF
TRBV7-9	TRBJ1-1	-	15	-	TGTGCCAGCAGTCCCCTCGGGGGATTGAACACTGAAGCTTTCTTT	CASSPLGGLNTEAFF
TRBV5-1	TRBJ2-7	-	13	-	TGCGCCAGCAGCTTGGGACAGACGAGCGAGCAGTACTTC	CASSLGQTSEQYF
TRBV14	TRBJ1-1	-	14	TRBD1	TGTGCCAGCAGCCAAAGACAGGGGAACACTGAAGCTTTCTTT	CASSQRQGNTEAFF